These T cell receptor beta chains were read from a single sample in a study of cytomegalovirus exposure and HLA in healthy donors. The repertoire was sequenced with immunoSEQ multiplex PCR; TCRdb's copy has only in-frame clones and lacks some. The sample has about 150,000 clones, approximately 83% seen once. Input material: PBMCs. These receptors came from a woman between 40 and 55 years old in good health and CMV-seronegative. Each CDR3 is given with its conserved first and last residue. A D gene is named only where the DNA matches it firmly. Clone size appears in some rows only: once, few, many, or a class for an expanded clone.

d_call,cdr3_length,clone_size,v_call,j_call,cdr3_nt,cdr3_aa
.,13,few,TRBV7-9,TRBJ2-3,TGTGCCAGCAGCGAACAGATCACAGATACGCAGTATTTT,CASSEQITDTQYF
.,14,.,TRBV13,TRBJ2-3,TGTGCCAGCCGCTCTGTTACGACTGGAGATACGCAGTATTTT,CASRSVTTGDTQYF
.,14,.,TRBV7-8,TRBJ1-5,TGTGCCAGCAGCTTAGGGACTCCGTACCAGCCCCAGCATTTT,CASSLGTPYQPQHF
.,14,.,TRBV6-1,TRBJ1-2,TGTGCCAGCAGTGAAGCGTCCAGGGGCTATGGCTACACCTTC,CASSEASRGYGYTF
TRBD2,16,.,TRBV7-8,TRBJ2-5,TGTGCCAGCAGCTTAGGTTTGACTAGCGGGCAAGAGACCCAGTACTTC,CASSLGLTSGQETQYF
TRBD1,15,.,TRBV5-4,TRBJ2-3,TGTGCCAGCAGCCAGGGACAGGGTAATCCAGATACGCAGTATTTT,CASSQGQGNPDTQYF
TRBD1,14,once,TRBV11-2,TRBJ2-3,TGTGCCAGCAGCTTCGGACAGGACACAGATACGCAGTATTTT,CASSFGQDTDTQYF
TRBD2,14,.,TRBV5-4,TRBJ2-5,TGTGCCAGCAGCATTGCGGGGGTCCAAGAGACCCAGTACTTC,CASSIAGVQETQYF
.,11,.,TRBV20-1,TRBJ2-7,TGCAGTGTGGGGCAGGGTAACGAGCAGTACTTC,CSVGQGNEQYF
.,15,.,TRBV19,TRBJ1-5,TGTGCCAGTAGTGATACAGGGATACGCAATCAGCCCCAGCATTTT,CASSDTGIRNQPQHF
TRBD1,13,.,TRBV2,TRBJ2-7,TGTGCCAGCAGTATCGACAGGGCAGTCGAGCAGTACTTC,CASSIDRAVEQYF
.,12,.,TRBV2,TRBJ2-3,TGTGCCAGCAAAAGTCCCGGAGATACGCAGTATTTT,CASKSPGDTQYF
.,15,.,TRBV18,TRBJ1-6,TGTGCCAGCTCACCTCCGGGATCCTATAATTCACCCCTCCACTTT,CASSPPGSYNSPLHF
.,15,.,TRBV5-1,TRBJ1-1,TGCGCCAGCAGCTTGGCGTCAGGGATGAACACTGAAGCTTTCTTT,CASSLASGMNTEAFF
.,14,once,TRBV13,TRBJ2-7,TGTGCCAGCAGCTTAGGACAGGGAGGGTACGAGCAGTACTTC,CASSLGQGGYEQYF
.,12,.,TRBV2,TRBJ2-7,TGTGCCAGCACCCGAGATACCTACGAGCAGTACTTC,CASTRDTYEQYF
.,14,.,TRBV18,TRBJ2-1,TGTGCCAGCTCGGCCTCGGGCTCCTACAATGAGCAGTTCTTC,CASSASGSYNEQFF
.,16,.,TRBV28,TRBJ1-1,TGTGCCAGCAGTCCGGACCCGGGGGTCAGGAACACTGAAGCTTTCTTT,CASSPDPGVRNTEAFF
.,15,.,TRBV7-8,TRBJ1-4,TGTGCCAGCAGAGGGAGGGGGGCAAGAAATGAAAAACTGTTTTTT,CASRGRGARNEKLFF
TRBD1,15,.,TRBV19,TRBJ1-1,TGTGCCAGTAGGTGGGGACAGGGAGTAAGGGCTGAAGCTTTCTTT,CASRWGQGVRAEAFF
TRBD1,13,.,TRBV5-5,TRBJ2-2,TGTGCCAGCAGCCAACAGGGGGTGGGTGAGCTGTTTTTT,CASSQQGVGELFF
TRBD2,18,.,TRBV19,TRBJ2-1,TGTGCCAGTAGTATGGCGGTAGCGGGAGGCCCCTCCTACAATGAGCAGTTCTTC,CASSMAVAGGPSYNEQFF
TRBD2,17,once,TRBV5-4,TRBJ2-3,TGTGCCAGCAGCTTGTTTGGGACTAGCGTTCGCACAGATACGCAGTATTTT,CASSLFGTSVRTDTQYF
.,15,.,TRBV5-8,TRBJ1-1,TGTGCCAGCAGCTTGAGGGGGATGGAAAACACTGAAGCTTTCTTT,CASSLRGMENTEAFF
TRBD1,15,few,TRBV18,TRBJ1-1,TGTGCCAGCTCACCACTTACAGGGGCTTACACTGAAGCTTTCTTT,CASSPLTGAYTEAFF
TRBD2,15,.,TRBV6-6,TRBJ2-2,TGTGCCAGCAGTCCCCGGGGAGGGGAGGGCGGGGAGCTGTTTTTT,CASSPRGGEGGELFF
.,14,.,TRBV2,TRBJ1-1,TGTGCCAGCAGAGGGACGTCCGGAGGGGTTGAAGCTTTCTTT,CASRGTSGGVEAFF
TRBD1,15,once,TRBV6-5,TRBJ1-5,TGTGCCAGCAGTCAACAGGGGTGGTCAGATCAGCCCCAGCATTTT,CASSQQGWSDQPQHF
TRBD2,15,.,TRBV11-2,TRBJ2-3,TGTGCCAGCAGCCCGGGACTAGCGGTCCTGGGTACGCAGTATTTT,CASSPGLAVLGTQYF
TRBD1,14,.,TRBV18,TRBJ1-2,TGTGCCAGCTCATCTCAGGGGGCCGGCTATGGCTACACCTTC,CASSSQGAGYGYTF
TRBD1,18,.,TRBV2,TRBJ1-5,TGTGCCAGCAGTGACACGAGGTTCTGGACAGGGGGCGTTCAGCCCCAGCATTTT,CASSDTRFWTGGVQPQHF
TRBD1,14,.,TRBV7-9,TRBJ2-5,TGTGCCAGCAGTCCCGGGACAGCCCAAGAGACCCAGTACTTC,CASSPGTAQETQYF
TRBD2,14,.,TRBV25-1,TRBJ2-5,TGTGCCAGCTCACAAAGAGGGGAGGGATGGGCCCAGTACTTC,CASSQRGEGWAQYF
.,15,.,TRBV28,TRBJ2-3,TGTGCCAGCAGTTTTAGCGTCCCTAGCACAGATACGCAGTATTTT,CASSFSVPSTDTQYF
.,13,once,TRBV5-1,TRBJ1-1,TGCGCCAGCAACGACAGGTTGAACACTGAAGCTTTCTTT,CASNDRLNTEAFF
TRBD1,14,.,TRBV19,TRBJ2-5,TGTGCCAGTAGTATCCCCGGGACAGAAGAGACCCAGTACTTC,CASSIPGTEETQYF
.,14,.,TRBV5-8,TRBJ2-7,TGTGCCAGCAGCTTGGCGACAGGTGTTTACGAGCAGTACTTC,CASSLATGVYEQYF
TRBD2,20,.,TRBV11-3,TRBJ2-7,TGTGCCAGCAGCTTAGTCGCCCCCCCCTTCCTGACTAGCGACCCCTACGAGCAGTACTTC,CASSLVAPPFLTSDPYEQYF
TRBD2,15,.,TRBV13,TRBJ2-7,TGTGCCAGCAGCCCCCCCACTAGCGGGGGATACGAGCAGTACTTC,CASSPPTSGGYEQYF
.,15,.,TRBV5-1,TRBJ1-5,TGCGCCAGCAGCTTGGCAGGGGATGGCAATCAGCCCCAGCATTTT,CASSLAGDGNQPQHF
.,12,.,TRBV4-1,TRBJ1-2,TGCGCCAGCAGTTCCCAGGGTCCGGGCTACACCTTC,CASSSQGPGYTF
.,16,.,TRBV25-1,TRBJ2-7,TGTGCCAGCAGTGAATACCCACAGCGGTCCCCTAACGAGCAGTACTTC,CASSEYPQRSPNEQYF
.,12,.,TRBV28,TRBJ1-6,TGTGCCAGCAGGGCCTCGGGAGGGCACCTCCACTTT,CASRASGGHLHF
.,13,.,TRBV11-2,TRBJ2-7,TGTGCCAGCAACTCCGGGGTAGGATACGAGCAGTACTTC,CASNSGVGYEQYF
.,19,.,TRBV14,TRBJ2-1,TGTGCCAGCAGCCGGAAAGTGCCTTGGACTCGCGGCGGCACCAATGAGCAGTTCTTC,CASSRKVPWTRGGTNEQFF
.,16,once,TRBV2,TRBJ2-1,TGTGCCAGCAGTGATTTCAAGGGGGAACTAACTCATGAGCAGTTCTTC,CASSDFKGELTHEQFF
.,16,once,TRBV5-5,TRBJ1-2,TGTGCCAGCAGCTTGTCCCCCCTTGGCGGGGGTACGGGCTACACCTTC,CASSLSPLGGGTGYTF
TRBD2,17,.,TRBV5-1,TRBJ2-5,TGCGCCAGCAGCCAAGGGACTAGCGGGGGTGGACGAGAGACCCAGTACTTC,CASSQGTSGGGRETQYF
.,18,.,TRBV9,TRBJ2-6,TGTGCCAGCAGCGTATGGCGAGAGGGAGGTGCTGGGGCCAACGTCCTGACTTTC,CASSVWREGGAGANVLTF
.,12,once,TRBV7-8,TRBJ1-5,TGTGCCAGCAGCTTAGGAGGTCAGCCCCAGCATTTT,CASSLGGQPQHF
TRBD1,15,.,TRBV11-2,TRBJ2-7,TGTGCCAGCAGCTTAGACGACAGGGGATCCTACGAGCAGTACTTC,CASSLDDRGSYEQYF
TRBD2,13,few,TRBV2,TRBJ2-5,TGTGCCAGCAGTATAGCGGGCTTAGAGACCCAGTACTTC,CASSIAGLETQYF
.,11,few,TRBV7-9,TRBJ1-3,TGTTCCAGCAGCCCTACAGGGTACCCTCATTTT,CSSSPTGYPHF
.,19,few,TRBV21-1,TRBJ1-3,TGTGCCAGCAGCAAGGGACAGGGACAGGGGTTTTACTCTGGAAACACCATATATTTT,CASSKGQGQGFYSGNTIYF
TRBD2,14,.,TRBV27,TRBJ2-7,TGTGCCAGCAGTTTTAGCGGGAGCACTTACGAGCAGTACTTC,CASSFSGSTYEQYF